The rows below give T cell receptor beta chains drawn from one sample of a study of blood T cell repertoires in COVID-19. Assay: immunoSEQ multiplex PCR; the TCRdb copy retains only in-frame clones and omits some. The profile shows about 310,000 clones, approximately 91% of them singletons. The sample consisted of PBMCs or T cells enriched from blood (not recorded which). The receptors were gathered from a woman in her forties who had recovered from COVID-19. CDR3s include the opening cysteine and the closing phenylalanine or tryptophan.

cdr3_aa,j_call,v_call
CASSDGGGYGYTF,TRBJ1-2,TRBV2
CASSLEGVVSQPQHF,TRBJ1-5,TRBV5-1
CAWSSGRPTDTQYF,TRBJ2-3,TRBV30
CASRQGTSAEAFF,TRBJ1-1,TRBV6-5
CASSPGQGGRYTF,TRBJ1-2,TRBV7-3
CASSEAQGGYGYTF,TRBJ1-2,TRBV6-1
CASSNLPGGQGTEAFF,TRBJ1-1,TRBV19
CASSLSGQGTQETQYF,TRBJ2-5,TRBV28
CASSSLGQGAREQYF,TRBJ2-7,TRBV7-9
CASSWGAGNASPLHF,TRBJ1-6,TRBV6-5
CASSLRDSRGIQYF,TRBJ2-4,TRBV28
CASSLFSYNEQFF,TRBJ2-1,TRBV11-1
CASSLREGRPYEQYF,TRBJ2-7,TRBV7-8
CASSLDGGGELFF,TRBJ2-2,TRBV11-2
CASSVRGGYGYTF,TRBJ1-2,TRBV10-2
CASSIAGSGDLTDTQYF,TRBJ2-3,TRBV19
CASSPPNTNTGELFF,TRBJ2-2,TRBV5-1
CASRTGVNQPQHF,TRBJ1-5,TRBV19
CASSLDSKNTEAFF,TRBJ1-1,TRBV5-4
CASTFGGAYNEQFF,TRBJ2-1,TRBV27
CASSSGTSGNNEQFF,TRBJ2-1,TRBV5-1
CSVELAGGRYEQYF,TRBJ2-7,TRBV29-1
CASSRDRGPYEQYF,TRBJ2-7,TRBV7-9
CASSLNARGYTF,TRBJ1-2,TRBV12-3/TRBV12-4
CASRSDRSYEQYF,TRBJ2-7,TRBV19
CASSLRTGSNYGYTF,TRBJ1-2,TRBV7-2
CSVDGDRAGVYTF,TRBJ1-2,TRBV29-1
CASTVQGQGETQYF,TRBJ2-5,TRBV6-5
CASSQERLTARYGYTF,TRBJ1-2,TRBV4-2
CASSPLEGSNSPLHF,TRBJ1-6,TRBV18
CASSAGLADTGELFF,TRBJ2-2,TRBV9
CASSLVRANQPQHF,TRBJ1-5,TRBV5-5
CSVEDRDKAFF,TRBJ1-1,TRBV29-1
CAWSRVKGVYGGSNQPQHF,TRBJ1-5,TRBV30
CASSPFNTEAFF,TRBJ1-1,TRBV28
CSAEFQEPGYF,TRBJ2-4,TRBV20-1
CASSFRGNQPQHF,TRBJ1-5,TRBV13
CASSGFPMGNTEAFF,TRBJ1-1,TRBV4-1
CASSSDRPENQPQHF,TRBJ1-5,TRBV6-2/TRBV6-3
CASKGLAGAGYNEQFF,TRBJ2-1,TRBV19
CASSLKGAGGNTIYF,TRBJ1-3,TRBV28
CASSSQGTSDEQYF,TRBJ2-7,TRBV7-2
CASSPRTGGMNTEAFF,TRBJ1-1,TRBV9
CASSSLQGYYGYTF,TRBJ1-2,TRBV28
CASSYQRDAYEQYF,TRBJ2-7,TRBV6-5
CASSPGGSYNEQFF,TRBJ2-1,TRBV28
CASSQTASGETQYF,TRBJ2-5,TRBV5-1
CASGPTGTGNVAFF,TRBJ1-1,TRBV12-5
CASSPERQNTEAFF,TRBJ1-1,TRBV11-2
CAISDHTGEYNEQFF,TRBJ2-1,TRBV10-3
CASSLELREGADTQYF,TRBJ2-3,TRBV11-3
CASSLAPAGGPDTQYF,TRBJ2-3,TRBV18
CASSFPPTLAGGSEQFF,TRBJ2-1,TRBV11-3
CASSQRDRGTYEQYF,TRBJ2-7,TRBV4-3
CASSPRGGTSYNEQFF,TRBJ2-1,TRBV5-4
CASSRYRNAGSSASSYEQYF,TRBJ2-7,TRBV6-6
CASSGTGGDTEAFF,TRBJ1-1,TRBV2
CAWSLTDLEKLFF,TRBJ1-4,TRBV30
CASSLQGEGQPQHF,TRBJ1-5,TRBV3-1/TRBV3-2
CASSPLAGGLDEQFF,TRBJ2-1,TRBV11-2